This entry describes one T cell receptor beta chain. The data are from a study of T cell repertoires in cytomegalovirus infection. Germline V gene lookup returns CDR1 MGHRA and CDR2 YSYEKL. This CDR3 contains 17 residues. Germline trimming cut 1 base from V and 0 bases from J; bases unmatched to any gene: 7. TCRdb recomputed calls from the reads with MiXCR, one row per CDR3 protein. The sample consists of around 740,000 distinct CDR3 sequences, 35% of them appearing once. The sequence came from a human donor in good health (CMV status not recorded). Some clones in this sample may be carry-over from other donors' samples. The sequenced material came from PBMCs. V usage is TRBV4-1 and J usage is TRBJ2-3, with 7 bases aligning to TRBD2. The CDR3 coding sequence is TGCGCCAGCAGCCAAGGCCAAGCGGGGATTAGCACAGATACGCAGTATTTT. It codes for CASSQGQAGISTDTQYF.